The sequence of this T cell receptor (beta chain) was determined in a study of early T cells in non-severe SARS-CoV-2 infection. The V gene's germline CDR1 is SQVTM and CDR2 ANQGSEA. CDR3 length: 12 residues. V was clipped by 1 base and J by 6 bases, with 8 bases between them. Attachment of unique molecular identifiers to individual cDNA molecules was performed. TCRdb re-called the 5' RACE reads through MiXCR, storing one row per CDR3 protein. In the table there are about 87,000 distinct CDR3 sequences, less than 15% of which are singletons. This clonotype was sampled from an adult who was a healthcare worker with PCR-confirmed SARS-CoV-2 infection or an uninfected control (not recorded which). The chain carries TRBV29-1 and TRBJ2-3, with D hard to call. The sequencing sample was made of whole blood. DNA for the CDR3: TGCAGCGTTGAAGTAGTCGGGGATACGCAGTATTTT. It yields the protein CSVEVVGDTQYF.